Shown below are 6 T cell receptor beta chains from a single sample sequenced in a study of T cell repertoires in cytomegalovirus infection. MiXCR, applied by TCRdb to the reads, yields one record per CDR3 protein. The sample lists 640,000 or so distinct CDR3 sequences; 30% to 40% were seen once. No antigen has been identified for these receptors. The sequencing here drew on cultured PBMCs, taken from culture after CMV antigen stimulation. Receptors originate from a human donor in good health (CMV status not recorded). Some clones in this sample may be carry-over from other donors' samples.

The chain combines TRBV2 with TRBJ1-1; D gene uncertain. The CDR3 length is 13 residues. In germline, CDR1 is SNHLY, CDR2 FYNNEI. V shed 3 bases and J shed 1 base, with 6 bases lying between them. DNA for the CDR3: TGTGCCAGCAGTGATTTAGAGAACACTGAAGCTTTCTTT. This codes for CASSDLENTEAFF.

This chain uses TRBV19 with TRBJ2-1; no clear D. Germline V CDR1 and CDR2: LNHDA, SQIVND (reference sequence). V was clipped by 3 bases and J by 7 bases, with 16 bases between them. This CDR3 region has 15 residues. The CDR3 DNA reads as TGTGCCAGTAGTATCCCAGGCTCTAGGTCGAATGAGCAGTTCTTC. This sequence encodes CASSIPGSRSNEQFF.

The table lists this clonotype with a few counts. The chain recombines TRBV6-6 with TRBJ2-5; the D is unclear. There are 17 residues in the CDR3. Germline CDR1 reads MNHNY; CDR2 reads SVGAGI (reference sequence). V dropped 7 bases and J dropped 5 bases, with 26 bases sitting between them. CDR3 in DNA: TGTGCCAGCAAGACTTTCCGAGGAGCTAGGCTGGGGGAGACCCAGTACTTC. This codes for CASKTFRGARLGETQYF.

CDR3 bases: TGTGCCAGCAGTGAAGTTGGACAGGCGAACACCGGGGAGCTGTTTTTT. Translating gives CASSEVGQANTGELFF. The chain joins TRBV6-1 to TRBJ2-2, with 7 bases matching TRBD1. Losses at the gene ends were 1 base for V and 0 bases for J; bases not matched to a gene: 2. This CDR3 contains 16 residues. Germline CDR1 MNHNS, CDR2 SASEGT.

The chain recombines TRBV10-3 with TRBJ2-1, with D hard to call. The CDR3 runs 12 residues. The V end was cut by 10 bases, the J end by 8 bases, with 15 bases between. In germline, CDR1 is ENHRY, CDR2 SYGVKD. The CDR3 region has the DNA TGTGCCACCTCAGAGCGACCCCATGAGCAGTTCTTC. Protein sequence: CATSERPHEQFF.

In this sample, this clonotype turned up many times. V is TRBV7-8 and J is TRBJ2-3; 8 bases match TRBD2. The CDR3 consists of 13 residues. Germline V CDR1 and CDR2: SGHVS, FQNEAQ. Trimming took 3 bases from V and 8 from J; bases not matched to a gene: 4. The CDR3: CASSFVREGTQYF. The CDR3 region has the DNA TGTGCCAGCAGCTTCGTCCGGGAGGGTACGCAGTATTTT.